These T cell receptor beta chains were read from a single sample in a study of cytomegalovirus exposure and HLA in healthy donors. The method was immunoSEQ multiplex PCR; TCRdb's version includes in-frame clones alone and lacks a portion of them. Of 90,000 to 100,000 clones in the sample, roughly 76% were seen once. The sample taken for sequencing was PBMCs. These receptors all stem from a woman aged 60-75 years in good health and CMV-seropositive. The CDR3 runs from the conserved cysteine through the conserved F or W. A D gene is named only where the DNA matches it firmly. Some rows have no size entry. The others give once, few or many, or a class for an expanded clone.

d_call	j_call	clone_size	v_call	cdr3_nt	cdr3_aa
-	TRBJ1-2	-	TRBV6-1	TGTGCCACCACAGGCAGGGCCAGGGGCTACACCTTC	CATTGRARGYTF
-	TRBJ2-5	-	TRBV5-1	TGCGCCAGCAGCGGGGGGGGCCAGGAGGACGAGACCCAGTACTTC	CASSGGGQEDETQYF
-	TRBJ2-1	-	TRBV9	TGTGCCAGCAGCGTCAGGGGAAAGGACAATGAGCAGTTCTTC	CASSVRGKDNEQFF
-	TRBJ1-2	once	TRBV7-9	TGTTCCAGCAGCCTCGGACAGTCTATGAGAGGCTACACCTTC	CSSSLGQSMRGYTF
-	TRBJ1-1	few	TRBV18	TGTGCCAGCTCACCCCAGGGAGGTGTCACTGAAGCTTTCTTT	CASSPQGGVTEAFF
-	TRBJ1-5	few	TRBV10-3	TGTGCCACCGGGCGGGGGGCTAGCCAGCCCCAGCATTTT	CATGRGASQPQHF
TRBD1	TRBJ1-1	few	TRBV2	TGTGCCAGCAGGACCGACAGGGGCTCCACTGAAGCTTTCTTT	CASRTDRGSTEAFF
TRBD1	TRBJ1-5	-	TRBV19	TGTGCCAGTTCGGACAGGGGGCCCGGTAGCAATCAGCCCCAGCATTTT	CASSDRGPGSNQPQHF
-	TRBJ2-5	once	TRBV5-1	TGCGCCAGCAGCGCAACAGGGAGGGAAGAGACCCAGTACTTC	CASSATGREETQYF
-	TRBJ2-7	-	TRBV5-6	TGTGCCAGCAGTTTAGCGCTTGACTACGAGCAGTACTTC	CASSLALDYEQYF
TRBD2	TRBJ2-1	-	TRBV5-1	TGCGCCAGCAGCTTGGTGGCTAGCGGGATCTACAATGAGCAGTTCTTC	CASSLVASGIYNEQFF
-	TRBJ1-1	few	TRBV10-3	TGTGCCATCAGTGAGTCGAGGAACACTGAAGCTTTCTTT	CAISESRNTEAFF
TRBD1	TRBJ2-3	-	TRBV30	TGTGCCTGGACAGGGGGTAACACAGATACGCAGTATTTT	CAWTGGNTDTQYF
TRBD2	TRBJ2-1	-	TRBV18	TGTGCCAGCTCAACGAGCGGGAGTCCCTACAATGAGCAGTTCTTC	CASSTSGSPYNEQFF
-	TRBJ2-5	few	TRBV30	TGTGCCTGGAGTGTACGGCTAGCCCAAGGGACCCAGTACTTC	CAWSVRLAQGTQYF
TRBD2	TRBJ2-3	-	TRBV9	TGTGCCAGCAGCGTAGGCGGGACTAGCGGGAGGGCCGCGGATACGCAGTATTTT	CASSVGGTSGRAADTQYF
-	TRBJ2-7	-	TRBV9	TGTGCCAGCAGCGTAGACCCGGAGTACTACGAGCAGTACTTC	CASSVDPEYYEQYF
-	TRBJ2-2	-	TRBV25-1	TGTGCCAGCAGTGATAGGGGAGGGAACACCGGGGAGCTGTTTTTT	CASSDRGGNTGELFF
-	TRBJ2-7	-	TRBV7-9	TGTGCCAGCAGCCCAGGGGCGGAGGTCTCCTACGAGCAGTACTTC	CASSPGAEVSYEQYF
-	TRBJ2-3	-	TRBV7-9	TGTGCCAGCAGCTTGGACAGACGCACAGATACGCAGTATTTT	CASSLDRRTDTQYF
-	TRBJ1-2	-	TRBV19	TGTGCCAGTAGTATGAGGGTAGACTATGGCTACACCTTC	CASSMRVDYGYTF
-	TRBJ1-1	-	TRBV10-3	TGTGCCACCCTACAGATAATGAACACTGAAGCTTTCTTT	CATLQIMNTEAFF
-	TRBJ1-6	-	TRBV30	TGTGCCTGGAGTATGAGCTCCTATAATTCACCCCTCCACTTT	CAWSMSSYNSPLHF
-	TRBJ1-2	-	TRBV30	TGTGCCTGGAGTACATCGCGGGGGGTAGGTGGCTACACCTTC	CAWSTSRGVGGYTF
TRBD2	TRBJ2-1	-	TRBV28	TGTGCCAGCAGTTTACGTCTAGCGGACCCCTCCTACAATGAGCAGTTCTTC	CASSLRLADPSYNEQFF
-	TRBJ2-7	-	TRBV5-4	TGTGCCAGCAGCCGGCGGGACGGGGGCGAGCAGTACTTC	CASSRRDGGEQYF
-	TRBJ2-6	-	TRBV7-8	TGTGCCAGCAGCTTAGGCAGTTCCGAGGCCAACGTCCTGACTTTC	CASSLGSSEANVLTF
-	TRBJ1-2	-	TRBV5-8	TGTGCCAGCAGCACCTCCCCAGGGTATGGCTACACCTTC	CASSTSPGYGYTF
-	TRBJ1-2	once	TRBV21-1	TGTGCCAGCATCAGGGGTGCGGGGGACTACACCTTC	CASIRGAGDYTF
TRBD1	TRBJ2-4	-	TRBV7-2	TGTGCCGGCAGCCCAGGGGGTACCATGGAACTAATAGCCAAAAACATTCAGTACTTC	CAGSPGGTMELIAKNIQYF
-	TRBJ1-2	-	TRBV10-3	TGTGCCATCACCGCCTTCCAGGGAAACTATGGCTACACCTTC	CAITAFQGNYGYTF
TRBD2	TRBJ2-5	-	TRBV25-1	TGTGCCAGCAGTGACGGGGGGGGCGGGCAGTACTTC	CASSDGGGGQYF
-	TRBJ1-1	-	TRBV19	TGTGCCAGTAGTATTGCAGGGAGGCCTGGTGAAGCTTTCTTT	CASSIAGRPGEAFF
-	TRBJ2-5	-	TRBV7-2	TGTGCCAGCAGCTTAGCGCTACGAAGCGCCCAAGAGACCCAGTACTTC	CASSLALRSAQETQYF
TRBD1	TRBJ1-2	-	TRBV7-9	TGTGCCAGCAGCGTCACCGGGACAGAATATGGCTACACCTTC	CASSVTGTEYGYTF
-	TRBJ2-5	-	TRBV9	TGTGCCAGCAGCGCCCCTAAACCGGGACTCGAAGAGACCCAGTACTTC	CASSAPKPGLEETQYF
TRBD2	TRBJ2-7	-	TRBV7-9	TGTTCCAGCAGCCCGCTGTTCGCGGGAGAAAGCTACGAGCAGTACTTC	CSSSPLFAGESYEQYF
-	TRBJ1-5	-	TRBV6-5	TGTGCCAGCAGTTATGGGGCAGGGAATCAGCCCCAGCATTTT	CASSYGAGNQPQHF
-	TRBJ2-1	-	TRBV15	TGTGCCACCAGCAGAGCCCTGGTGGGAGGTGCCTACAATGAGCAGTTCTTC	CATSRALVGGAYNEQFF
-	TRBJ1-2	-	TRBV2	TGTGCCGGAAAACAGGGTATTTACTATGGCTACACCTTC	CAGKQGIYYGYTF
TRBD1	TRBJ2-7	-	TRBV14	TGTGCCAGCAGCCGACAGCAGGGGGTGGCCTACGAGCAGTACTTC	CASSRQQGVAYEQYF
-	TRBJ2-7	-	TRBV11-3	TGTGCCAGCAGCTTAAGCCCTAGGCGCGAGCAGTACTTC	CASSLSPRREQYF
TRBD1	TRBJ2-7	-	TRBV19	TGTGCCAGTAGTCCCGGACAGGGGGCCTACGAGCAGTACTTC	CASSPGQGAYEQYF
TRBD1	TRBJ1-5	-	TRBV19	TGTGCCAGTAGGTTGGGACAGGGGCATCAGCCCCAGCATTTT	CASRLGQGHQPQHF
-	TRBJ2-7	-	TRBV5-1	TGCGCCAGCAGCGGAACTGTGGGGGGCGAGCAGTACTTC	CASSGTVGGEQYF
-	TRBJ2-7	-	TRBV19	TGTGCCAGTAGTATGCTACCCCGGGACGAGCAGTACTTC	CASSMLPRDEQYF
-	TRBJ2-7	-	TRBV2	TGTGCCAGCAGTGTGGTGAGGACACAAATCTCCTACGAGCAGTACTTC	CASSVVRTQISYEQYF
-	TRBJ1-6	few	TRBV4-1	TGCGCCAGCAGCCCCTTCGAGGGTTTTGGAACCCTCCACTTT	CASSPFEGFGTLHF
-	TRBJ2-3	-	TRBV27	TGTGCCAGCAGTGTTAGCGGAGCCACAGATACGCAGTATTTT	CASSVSGATDTQYF
-	TRBJ2-5	-	TRBV5-1	TGCGCCAGCAGGCGGAACCAAGAGACCCAGTACTTC	CASRRNQETQYF
TRBD1	TRBJ1-4	-	TRBV6-1	TGTGCCAGCAGTGAAAGGGACAGGATTGAAAAACTGTTTTTT	CASSERDRIEKLFF
-	TRBJ1-4	-	TRBV5-5	TGTGCCAGCAGCTTGACGTTTCAGGGTAATGAAAAACTGTTTTTT	CASSLTFQGNEKLFF
TRBD1	TRBJ1-1	-	TRBV2	TGTGCCAGCAGCGCCAGGACAGGGCGGGCTTTCTTT	CASSARTGRAFF
-	TRBJ2-1	-	TRBV7-9	TGTGCCAGCAGCTTAGACCGCGCGGGAAGGTTGGATGAGCAGTTCTTC	CASSLDRAGRLDEQFF
TRBD2	TRBJ2-7	-	TRBV10-2	TGCGCCAGCATCGATAGCGGGAAAACCTACGAGCAGTACTTC	CASIDSGKTYEQYF
-	TRBJ2-1	-	TRBV9	TGTGCCAGCAGCGTAGCTAGCTCCTACAATGAGCAGTTCTTC	CASSVASSYNEQFF
TRBD2	TRBJ2-1	-	TRBV13	TGTGCCAGCAGCCTCGGGACTAGCGGGAGGGGAGAGCAGTTCTTC	CASSLGTSGRGEQFF
-	TRBJ1-1	-	TRBV19	TGTGCCAGTCAAAACGCGGGGGTTCAGACTGAAGCTTTCTTT	CASQNAGVQTEAFF